Presented here are 27 T cell receptor beta chains from one specimen sequenced in a study of shared clonotypes between healthy human individuals. Sequencing used immunoSEQ multiplex PCR; TCRdb keeps in-frame clones, though not all of them. This table holds about 2 million clones, just under 95% found once. The naive CD8 subset, CD45RO-negative cells positively selected for CCR7, excluded terminally differentiated effector memory CD45RA+ cells. Source material: naive CD8+ T cells sorted from blood. These receptors all stem from a man in his late teens or twenties in good health.

The J gene is TRBJ1-1, the V gene TRBV7-9, with D perhaps TRBD1 (5 bases). This CDR3 has 12 residues. The V gene's germline CDR1 is SEHNR and CDR2 FQNEAQ (reference sequence). V shed 6 bases and J shed 7 bases, with 12 bases lying between them. CDR3 coding DNA: TGTGCCAGCAGTCCTCAGGGCTATGAAGCTTTCTTT. Protein: CASSPQGYEAFF.

V is TRBV19 and J is TRBJ2-2, with TRBD1 matching 7 bases. The J segment lost 8 bases and the V segment lost 3 bases, leaving 3 bases of the junction unmatched. CDR3 size: 13 residues. Germline-derived CDR1 and CDR2 are LNHDA and SQIVND (reference sequence). The CDR3 sequence is CASSIPDRGELFF. The CDR3 region has the DNA TGTGCCAGTAGTATCCCGGACAGGGGGGAGCTGTTTTTT.

The rearrangement links TRBV29-1 to TRBJ2-7; D gene unclear. Germline-derived CDR1 and CDR2 are SQVTM and ANQGSEA. V was shortened by 0 bases and J by 3 bases, with 6 bases between the two germline ends. This CDR3 is 12 amino acids long. The CDR3 nucleotides are TGCAGCGTTGAAGAAGCCAGCTACGAGCAGTACTTC. Its protein is CSVEEASYEQYF.

The chain is built from TRBV5-1 and TRBJ1-6; D gene uncertain. This CDR3 contains 13 residues. V was trimmed by 0 bases and J by 8 bases, leaving 6 bases between them. The V gene's germline CDR1 is SGHRS and CDR2 YFSETQ. The CDR3 DNA sequence: TGCGCCAGCAGCTTGGGATCTGATTCACCCCTCCACTTT. Translation: CASSLGSDSPLHF.

This chain joins TRBV11-2 and TRBJ2-3, with TRBD2 identical over 14 bases. J gave up 2 bases and V 4 bases, and 8 bases lay outside the gene matches. This CDR3 has 18 residues. Per germline, CDR1 SGHAT and CDR2 FQNNGV. CDR3 region: CASSSYPTSGRDTDTQYF. CDR3 bases: TGTGCCAGCAGCTCCTACCCGACTAGCGGGAGGGACACAGATACGCAGTATTTT.

The rearrangement joins TRBV9 to TRBJ2-7; TRBD2 is a possible D gene (6 bases). The length of the CDR3 is 15 residues. Germline CDR1 and CDR2: SGDLS and YYNGEE. Trimming stripped 2 bases from V and 0 bases from J, with 12 bases between. CDR3 region: CASSVGEDLSYEQYF. CDR3 in DNA: TGTGCCAGCAGCGTTGGGGAGGACCTCTCCTACGAGCAGTACTTC.

The genes are TRBV6-5 and TRBJ1-3, with D maybe TRBD1 (5 bases). The CDR3 spans 14 residues. V dropped 6 bases and J dropped 3 bases, with 12 bases sitting between them. CDR1 MNHEY and CDR2 SVGAGI come from the germline V gene. CDR3 region: CASRDTGLGNTIYF. In nucleotides, the CDR3 is TGTGCCAGCAGAGACACGGGGCTTGGAAACACCATATATTTT.

This clone was picked up one time. CDR3 amino acids: CASSNPLKTSGDTDTQYF. CDR3 sequence (DNA): TGTGCCAGCAGCAACCCTTTAAAGACTAGCGGGGACACAGATACGCAGTATTTT. V and J are TRBV21-1 and TRBJ2-3; TRBD2 is the table's D call and was not checked against the DNA. TRBV21-1 is a known pseudogene. This CDR3 is 18 amino acids long.

V and J are TRBV11-2 and TRBJ2-1; D gene ambiguous. Germline CDR1 reads SGHAT; CDR2 reads FQNNGV. Trimming stripped 6 bases from V and 7 bases from J, with 19 bases between. This CDR3 is 15 amino acids long. This CDR3 is CASSESSGVGNEQFF. CDR3 bases: TGTGCCAGCAGTGAGAGCTCTGGGGTGGGAAATGAGCAGTTCTTC.

This clone has a single count. The chain is built from TRBV13 and TRBJ1-1; D perhaps matches TRBD1 (5 bases). Germline loops: CDR1 PRHDT, CDR2 FYEKMQ (reference sequence). The CDR3 extends over 15 amino acids. V was cut by 2 bases and J by 0 bases, with 10 bases left in between. CDR3 amino acids: CASSLMQGMNTEAFF. The CDR3 DNA sequence: TGTGCCAGCAGCTTAATGCAGGGCATGAACACTGAAGCTTTCTTT.

The chain links TRBV19 to TRBJ1-2; D not resolved. With 1 base removed from V and 4 bases from J, the gap between germline ends came to 13 bases. The CDR3 spans 15 residues. Germline CDR1 and CDR2: LNHDA and SQIVND (reference sequence). The DNA of the CDR3 is TGTGCCAGTAGTATAGTTTACTCGGAAATCTATGGCTACACCTTC. It codes for CASSIVYSEIYGYTF.

This chain links TRBV9 with TRBJ2-7; D not certain. CDR3 length: 14 amino acids. Trimming removed 0 bases from V and 2 bases from J, with 9 bases in between. CDR1 and CDR2 from the germline V gene are SGDLS and YYNGEE. The CDR3 is CASSVAVGTYEQYF. The CDR3 DNA is TGTGCCAGCAGCGTAGCGGTTGGGACCTACGAGCAGTACTTC.

Concerning this clone: Within the sample, other DNA sequences also encode this same CDR3. The V call is TRBV6-5, the J call TRBJ2-1; D remains unclear. This CDR3 has 13 amino acids. Germline loops: CDR1 MNHEY, CDR2 SVGAGI. Deletions cut 0 bases from V and 7 bases from J, with 7 bases between. The CDR3 sequence: CASSYSDGNEQFF. DNA for the CDR3: TGTGCCAGCAGTTACTCCGACGGGAATGAGCAGTTCTTC.

The V call is TRBV27, the J call TRBJ1-2, with D tentatively TRBD1 (6 bases). V lost 5 bases to trimming and J lost 8 bases, with 21 bases between them. The CDR3 has 15 residues. Germline loops: CDR1 MNHEY, CDR2 SMNVEV (reference sequence). CDR3: CASSPGGGAGFGYTF. CDR3 coding DNA: TGTGCCAGCAGTCCCGGAGGGGGGGCAGGGTTCGGCTACACCTTC.

The V and J genes are TRBV6-1 and TRBJ2-7; 13 bases align to TRBD2. CDR1 and CDR2 from the germline V gene are MNHNS and SASEGT. The CDR3 runs 15 residues. J lost 2 bases, V lost 10 bases, and 8 bases had no gene match. The CDR3 region has the DNA TGTGCCATCCAGGAAGGGACTAGCGGGACCTACGAGCAGTACTTC. Amino acids: CAIQEGTSGTYEQYF.

This clone was detected a few times. This chain joins TRBV28 and TRBJ1-2; TRBD1 matches at 8 bases. The V segment lost 5 bases and the J segment 7 bases; nucleotides outside the gene matches: 6. There are 13 residues in the CDR3. Germline V gene lookup returns CDR1 MDHEN and CDR2 SYDVKM. The CDR3 sequence is CASSPTGVVGYTF. The CDR3 DNA reads TGTGCCAGCAGTCCGACAGGGGTTGTTGGCTACACCTTC.

The genes are TRBV27 and TRBJ2-7; 11 bases fit TRBD1. Germline assignment: CDR1 MNHEY and CDR2 SMNVEV (reference sequence). The trim removed 4 bases at V and 4 bases at J, leaving 3 bases unmatched. This CDR3 contains 14 residues. In nucleotides, the CDR3 is TGTGCCAGCAGTTGGACAGGGGGCAATTACGAGCAGTACTTC. This encodes CASSWTGGNYEQYF.

The chain employs TRBV6-5 and TRBJ1-6; D ambiguous. The germline V gene encodes CDR1 MNHEY and CDR2 SVGAGI. The CDR3 consists of 15 residues. Trimming removed 1 base at V and 5 bases at J, with 9 bases between. CDR3 DNA sequence: TGTGCCAGCAGTTACTTGACTCAAGATAATTCACCCCTCCACTTT. Amino acid sequence: CASSYLTQDNSPLHF.

The gene calls are TRBV28 and TRBJ1-2; weak D call: TRBD1 (5 bases). This CDR3 spans 15 amino acids. Trimming removed 1 base at V and 4 bases at J, with 13 bases between. Germline CDR1 MDHEN, CDR2 SYDVKM. CDR3 protein: CASSLYDSWSYGYTF. As DNA, the CDR3 is TGTGCCAGCAGTTTATACGACAGTTGGAGCTATGGCTACACCTTC.

A single count supports this clone. The rearrangement links TRBV4-1 to TRBJ1-1, with D tentatively TRBD1 (6 bases). The CDR3 covers 15 residues. The germline V gene encodes CDR1 MGHRA and CDR2 YSYEKL. V lost 1 base and J 1 base, leaving 10 bases between the germline ends. The CDR3 sequence: CASSQVLGANTEAFF. The CDR3 nucleotides are TGCGCCAGCAGCCAAGTACTGGGGGCGAACACTGAAGCTTTCTTT.

This chain joins TRBV7-6 and TRBJ2-2, with D maybe TRBD1 (5 bases). Trimming took 0 bases from V and 3 from J, leaving 8 bases between them. Germline CDR1 reads SGHVS; CDR2 reads FNYEAQ. CDR3 length: 15 amino acids. The CDR3 DNA is TGTGCCAGCAGCTTAGCGCTAGGGGACACCGGGGAGCTGTTTTTT. Translated: CASSLALGDTGELFF.

This clone was recorded once. V gene TRBV6-5 combines with J gene TRBJ1-2; 9 nucleotides match TRBD1. CDR1 and CDR2 from the germline V gene are MNHEY and SVGAGI. V shed 4 bases, J shed 5 bases, and the junction held 5 bases outside the gene matches. The CDR3 runs 14 residues. CDR3 loop: CASSSRDRVYGYTF. DNA for the CDR3: TGTGCCAGCAGTTCGAGGGACAGGGTGTATGGCTACACCTTC.

Remarks on this clone: This sample includes further DNA sequences coding for the same CDR3. V and J are TRBV7-6 and TRBJ2-7; 9 bases are a match to TRBD1. V was pared by 6 bases and J by 5 bases, with 5 bases of the junction left unmatched. This CDR3 contains 13 residues. Per the germline V gene, CDR1 is SGHVS and CDR2 is FNYEAQ. CDR3 DNA sequence: TGTGCCAGCAGTCCGGGACAGGGAAACGAGCAGTACTTC. Protein: CASSPGQGNEQYF.

The V call is TRBV9, the J call TRBJ2-7, with D perhaps assigned TRBD1 or TRBD2 (6 bases each). The CDR3 length is 16 residues. From germline, CDR1 is SGDLS and CDR2 YYNGEE. The V and J ends lost 2 bases and 3 bases respectively, with 18 bases between them. CDR3 protein: CASSVGGSSPYYEQYF. CDR3 bases: TGTGCCAGCAGCGTGGGGGGCAGTTCCCCTTACTACGAGCAGTACTTC.

The chain couples TRBV28 to TRBJ2-7, with a weak D call TRBD1 (5 bases). V dropped 5 bases and J dropped 2 bases, with 13 bases sitting between them. The CDR3 is 14 residues long. Germline V lookup: CDR1 MDHEN, CDR2 SYDVKM. The CDR3 coding sequence is TGTGCCAGCAGTCTACAGGTTAACCCCTACGAGCAGTACTTC. Translated: CASSLQVNPYEQYF.

V usage is TRBV6-5 and J usage is TRBJ2-7; TRBD1 aligns across 8 bases. The CDR3 sequence is 16 residues long. V was clipped by 0 bases and J by 2 bases; unmatched bases: 6. Germline CDR1 is MNHEY and CDR2 is SVGAGI. The CDR3 here is CASSYSAGTGAYEQYF. CDR3 bases: TGTGCCAGCAGTTACTCAGCCGGGACAGGCGCCTACGAGCAGTACTTC.

The genes are TRBV7-3 and TRBJ2-1; the D gene is possibly TRBD2 (7 bases). Deletions cut 4 bases from V and 10 bases from J, with 14 bases between. This CDR3 is built from 13 residues. Germline loops: CDR1 SGHTA, CDR2 FQGTGA. The CDR3 spells CASSSIGGQEQFF. CDR3 in DNA: TGTGCCAGCAGCTCTATCGGGGGGCAGGAGCAGTTCTTC.